Sequencing of this TCR beta chain was carried out in a study of neurological immune-mediated disorders (dated by TCRdb to about 2019). Background for the entire study: The study compared peripheral blood TCR-beta repertoires of HTLV-I-associated myelopathy (HAM/TSP) patients, multiple sclerosis patients and healthy controls using UMI-based sequencing. Alongside PBMC samples, the set of more than 85 TCR-beta libraries contained longitudinal samples, technical triplicates, and paired CD4+ and CD8+ T-cell subsets that had been sorted. The cohort comprised about 71 subjects: some 15 HAM/TSP patients, around 34 multiple sclerosis patients and about 20 healthy controls.

This clonotype has ten or more counts. The antigen it recognizes is unknown. Base quality data are lacking; no much larger clone is found one base away. CDR1 SQVTM and CDR2 ANQGSEA are derived from the germline V gene. From cysteine to phenylalanine, the CDR3 is 12 amino acids long. Only the CDR3 portion is preserved as DNA: 36 bases, with reading frame beginning at the first base. V lost 0 bases and J lost 6 bases; the stretch between them is 6 bases long. To synthesize cDNA, template-switch 5'RACE was performed with a primer carrying a 10-nucleotide random unique molecular identifier so that each TCR transcript was tagged. Every sequencing run covered 15-18 subjects and yielded more than 160 million TCR-beta sequences. Total RNA was extracted with the RNeasy kit. Using the KAPA Real-time Library Amplification kit, TCR-beta VDJ regions were amplified with primers for the TCR constant region and the 5'RACE anchor. Sample indexes and Illumina adaptors were added in a first PCR, after which library yield was increased in a second PCR. The roughly 650 bp TCR product was size-selected on a 2% E-gel SizeSelection system after Ampure bead purification. Before pooling, library quality was checked on a Bioanalyzer, concentration was measured with Qubit, and libraries were quantified with the Kapa Library Quantification kit. Libraries were sequenced paired-end 2 x 150 bp on an Illumina HiSeq 2500. To increase sequence diversity, roughly 24-31% phiX was spiked into each library pool. The authors' pipeline ran thus. The UMI-based MiGEC pipeline processed quality-filtered reads and removed over 75% of raw TCR sequences during error correction. IMGT germline references were used for aligning VDJ genes, and each clonotype was defined as a unique CDR3 amino acid sequence together with its V-J genes. Clonal expansion, Shannon diversity, and CDR3 relatedness (CalcPairwiseDistances, ClusterSamples) were evaluated with VDJtools, and phylogenetic trees were built with CLCbio workbench. A clone was classed as expanded if it had 8 or more unique UMIs, a cutoff based on coefficient-of-variation modelling across technical triplicates. The raw public reads went through TCRdb reprocessing: fastp at Q25, MiXCR clone calling, in-frame beta chains kept. Rows are combined by CDR3 protein, so each entry shows the most common genes and DNA. The V and J calls and clone size are TCRdb's, not the authors'. This sample gives some 15,000 distinct CDR3 sequences in total; roughly an eighth of them show up just once. The ten most abundant clones make up roughly two fifths of the sample.

Points the paper makes about the study in general: No identical CDR3 amino acid sequences were shared among expanded clones across subjects, suggesting private TCR-beta repertoires in all groups. The highest TCR clonal expansion was observed in HAM/TSP patients, whereas the lowest was observed in MS patients, even when compared with healthy controls.

For the sorted-subset TCR libraries, the starting material was 1 million sorted CD4+ or CD8+ T cells. Peripheral blood was subjected to Ficoll-Hypaque density gradient centrifugation to isolate PBMCs, which were then cryopreserved in liquid nitrogen. The study also sequenced paired sorted CD4+ and CD8+ subsets from healthy controls, HAM/TSP patients and MS patients. The sample taken for sequencing was CD8+ T cells from blood. The sequence came from a female donor with HTLV-1-associated myelopathy (HAM/TSP). This receptor chain uses TRBV29-1 and TRBJ2-1; confidence is insufficient to name the D gene. The CDR3: CSVEDPINEQFF. DNA sequence: TGCAGCGTTGAAGATCCGATCAATGAGCAGTTCTTC.